One sample yielded the 20 T cell receptor beta chains listed below, sequenced in a study of metastatic and nonmetastatic thyroid tumors. TCRdb re-called the PCR reads with MiXCR. The sample holds 40,000 or so clones; about 45% are singletons and the top ten take roughly a quarter. None of the patients had undergone any treatment ahead of thyroid surgery. Source material: tumor tissue. These receptors were collected from a male donor with papillary thyroid cancer or a benign thyroid nodule (not recorded which). Some clones in this sample may be carry-over from other donors' samples.

This sequence joins TRBV30 and TRBJ1-2, with D uncertain. V lost 0 bases to trimming and J lost 5 bases, with 4 bases between them. The CDR3 covers 11 residues. Germline lookup yields CDR1 GTSNPN and CDR2 SVGIG (reference sequence). CDR3 residues: CAWSVSYGYTF. CDR3 nucleotide sequence: TGTGCCTGGAGTGTGTCTTATGGCTACACCTTC.

This clone occurred a few times. V and J are TRBV12-3 or TRBV12-4 and TRBJ2-2; no clear D gene. CDR3 size: 11 residues. V lost 6 bases and J 5 bases, leaving 4 bases between the germline ends. The CDR3 loop reads CASSRTGELFF. The CDR3 DNA reads as TGTGCCAGCAGCAGAACCGGGGAGCTGTTTTTT.

As for this clone: The junction departs from germline at one end; a sequencing error may be responsible. Other DNA sequences in this sample translate to the same CDR3. The gene calls are TRBV20-1 and TRBJ1-5, with D maybe TRBD1 (5 bases). Germline V gene lookup returns CDR1 DFQATT and CDR2 SNEGSKA (reference sequence). The length of the CDR3 is 13 residues. CDR3 region: CSASRVSNQPQHF. The CDR3 DNA follows: TGCAGCGCTAGCAGGGTCAGCAATCAGCCCCAGCATTTT.

The table lists this clone with a few counts. This chain uses TRBV6-1 with TRBJ2-1; D may be TRBD1 or TRBD2 (5 bases each). Trimming stripped 4 bases from V and 7 bases from J, with 14 bases between. This CDR3 has 14 amino acids. Germline V lookup: CDR1 MNHNS, CDR2 SASEGT. The CDR3 sequence: CASSGRGDRNEQFF. CDR3 coding DNA: TGTGCCAGCAGTGGGAGAGGGGATAGGAATGAGCAGTTCTTC.

V usage is TRBV7-2 and J usage is TRBJ2-7, with TRBD2 identical over 11 bases. J was trimmed by 3 bases and V by 6 bases; bases with no gene match: 7. Germline V gene data show CDR1 as SGHTA and CDR2 as FQGNSA. This CDR3 comprises 15 residues. CDR3 in DNA: TGTGCCAGCAGTTTGACTAGCGGGGACCTCTACGAGCAGTACTTC. Translated: CASSLTSGDLYEQYF.

The genes are TRBV11-2 and TRBJ1-2, with a tentative D call TRBD1 (5 bases). This CDR3 is 16 amino acids long. Trimming removed 0 bases from V and 5 bases from J, with 16 bases in between. Germline V gives CDR1 SGHAT, CDR2 FQNNGV. The CDR3 nucleotides are TGTGCCAGCAGCTTAGATCATTCGCAGGGTCGGTATGGCTACACCTTC. Its protein product is CASSLDHSQGRYGYTF.

The chain has TRBV10-3 and TRBJ1-2; 7 bases are shared with TRBD1. The germline CDR1 and CDR2 sequences are ENHRY and SYGVKD. Trimming at V came to 2 bases and at J to 8 bases, leaving 14 bases not matched to a gene. This CDR3 has 16 residues. The CDR3: CAISELQSRGAKGYTF. DNA for the CDR3: TGTGCCATCAGTGAGCTCCAGAGCAGGGGGGCGAAAGGCTACACCTTC.

The rearrangement links TRBV4-1 to TRBJ1-1; D gene ambiguous. The CDR3 runs to 15 residues. Trimming shortened V by 9 bases and J by 1 base, and 18 bases separated the two germline ends. Germline values: CDR1 MGHRA, CDR2 YSYEKL. CDR3 protein: CASGLTQNANTEAFF. CDR3 sequence (DNA): TGCGCCAGTGGACTGACCCAAAATGCGAACACTGAAGCTTTCTTT.

A few counts support this clone. One end of the junction is discordant with germline, which a read error may explain. This rearrangement joins TRBV6-1 to TRBJ2-2, with 13 bases lining up with TRBD2. Germline values: CDR1 MNHNS, CDR2 SASEGT. The CDR3 covers 16 residues. The CDR3 loop reads CASREGLAGVSGELFF. The CDR3 region has the DNA TGTGCCAGCAGAGAAGGACTAGCGGGAGTAAGCGGGGAGCTGTTTTTT.

This rearrangement joins TRBV4-1 to TRBJ2-5; 12 positions agree with TRBD2. There are 18 residues in the CDR3. Germline V gene data show CDR1 as MGHRA and CDR2 as YSYEKL. Trimming removed 1 base from V and 5 bases from J; junction bases left unmatched: 11. The CDR3 nucleotides read TGCGCCAGCAGCCAAGGACTAGCGGGAGTATTAAGTGGGGAGACCCAGTACTTC. Protein sequence: CASSQGLAGVLSGETQYF.

Here the CDR3 DNA reads TGTGCCATCAGGGATGGAGGCCCAACGGGGGGGGAGCAGTACTTC. Its protein product is CAIRDGGPTGGEQYF. The chain has TRBV10-3 and TRBJ2-7; 8 nucleotides align to TRBD2. CDR3 size: 15 residues. V was pared by 6 bases and J by 7 bases, with 14 bases of the junction left unmatched. CDR1 and CDR2 (germline): ENHRY, SYGVKD.

The V and J genes are TRBV5-1 and TRBJ2-1; possibly TRBD2 for D (5 bases). The CDR3 extends over 16 amino acids. Germline V gene lookup returns CDR1 SGHRS and CDR2 YFSETQ. V shed 4 bases and J shed 0 bases, with 14 bases lying between them. The CDR3: CASSLPLAPSYNEQFF. The DNA of the CDR3 is TGCGCCAGCAGCCTCCCTCTAGCCCCCTCCTACAATGAGCAGTTCTTC.

The chain recombines TRBV5-1 with TRBJ2-7; 8 nucleotides line up with TRBD1. With V trimmed by 4 bases and J by 2 bases, 8 bases remained unmatched. The CDR3 contains 15 residues. The V gene's germline CDR1 is SGHRS and CDR2 YFSETQ. This CDR3 reads CASSDRTGSTYEQYF. The CDR3 DNA follows: TGCGCCAGCAGCGATAGGACAGGGTCTACCTACGAGCAGTACTTC.

In its sample, this clone was seen a few times. The chain recombines TRBV24-1 with TRBJ2-3, with D perhaps TRBD1 (6 bases). The germline CDR1 and CDR2 sequences are KGHDR and SFDVKD. Trimming removed 2 bases at V and 0 bases at J, with 11 bases between. The CDR3 runs 16 residues. This CDR3 reads CATSDSRGTSTDTQYF. Written as DNA, the CDR3 is TGTGCCACCAGTGATTCCAGGGGAACTAGCACAGATACGCAGTATTTT.

In the case of this clone: This sample also contains other DNA sequences that code for the same CDR3. The chain carries TRBV20-1 and TRBJ1-6; 8 nucleotides line up with TRBD1. Trimming cost V 1 base and J 10 bases; bases outside gene matches: 9. CDR3 length: 15 amino acids. Germline CDR1 and CDR2: DFQATT and SNEGSKA (reference sequence). CDR3 residues: CSARGGGTGLSPLHF. The DNA for the CDR3 is TGCAGTGCTAGAGGGGGTGGGACAGGTTTATCACCCCTCCACTTT.

The chain carries TRBV11-2 and TRBJ2-7; D unclear. V was clipped by 3 bases and J by 2 bases, with 17 bases between them. The germline V gene encodes CDR1 SGHAT and CDR2 FQNNGV. The CDR3 is 16 residues long. CDR3 sequence reads: CASSFYDPLDTYEQYF. CDR3 DNA: TGTGCCAGCAGCTTCTATGACCCGCTAGACACCTACGAGCAGTACTTC.

As DNA, the CDR3 is TGTGCCAGCAGCTTAGTGATCTTTCTAGGTACGGGAGACACTGAAGCTTTCTTT. Protein product: CASSLVIFLGTGDTEAFF. The chain has TRBV11-2 and TRBJ1-1; no firm D call. This CDR3 is built from 18 residues. Germline V CDR1 and CDR2: SGHAT, FQNNGV. Trimming removed 1 base from V and 3 bases from J, with 21 bases in between.

The chain uses TRBV19 and TRBJ2-1; 16 bases fit TRBD2. Germline CDR1 reads LNHDA; CDR2 reads SQIVND (reference sequence). The CDR3 consists of 18 residues. V trimming: 7 bases; J trimming: 7 bases; junction bases outside the gene matches: 13. The CDR3 DNA sequence: TGTGCCAGTATCTCACGGGGGACTAGCGGGAGGGAAGGTAATGAGCAGTTCTTC. This translates into CASISRGTSGREGNEQFF. Filled out from reference TRBV19 and TRBJ2-1, the complete variable domain reads DGGITQSPKYLFRKEGQNVTLSCEQNLNHDAMYWYRQDPGQGLRLIYYSQIVNDFQKGDIAEGYSVSREKKESFPLTVTSAQKNPTAFYLCASISRGTSGREGNEQFFGPGTRLTVL.

As DNA, the CDR3 is TGTGCCAGCAGGTACACTGTAGGGGAAGCTTTCTTT. The encoded protein is CASRYTVGEAFF. The chain joins TRBV5-5 to TRBJ1-1; D not certain. The CDR3 is 12 residues long. Trimming stripped 5 bases from V and 8 bases from J, with 13 bases between. Per germline, CDR1 SGHKS and CDR2 YYEKEE (reference sequence).

The sample holds a few counts of this clone. This rearrangement joins TRBV6-2 or TRBV6-3 to TRBJ1-2; TRBD1 is a possible D gene (5 bases). Germline V gene data show CDR1 as MNHEY and CDR2 as SVGEGT. V was clipped by 6 bases and J by 4 bases, with 12 bases between them. The CDR3 spans 13 residues. CDR3 DNA sequence: TGTGCCAGCAGACCAGGGTGCACCTATGGCTACACCTTC. Protein: CASRPGCTYGYTF.